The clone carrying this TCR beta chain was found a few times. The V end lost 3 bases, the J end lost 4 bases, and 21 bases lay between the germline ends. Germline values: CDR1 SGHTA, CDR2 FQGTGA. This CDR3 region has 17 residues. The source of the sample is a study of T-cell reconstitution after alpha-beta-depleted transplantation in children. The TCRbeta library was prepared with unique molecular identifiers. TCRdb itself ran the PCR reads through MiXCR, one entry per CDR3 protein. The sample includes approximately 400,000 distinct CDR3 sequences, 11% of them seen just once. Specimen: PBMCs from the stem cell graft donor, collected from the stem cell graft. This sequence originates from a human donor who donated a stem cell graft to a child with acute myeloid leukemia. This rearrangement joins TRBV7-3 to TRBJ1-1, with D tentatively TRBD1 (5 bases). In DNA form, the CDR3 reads TGTGCCAGCAGCTTCACACCGGGACCCCCTGGGAGCACTGAAGCTTTCTTT. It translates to CASSFTPGPPGSTEAFF.